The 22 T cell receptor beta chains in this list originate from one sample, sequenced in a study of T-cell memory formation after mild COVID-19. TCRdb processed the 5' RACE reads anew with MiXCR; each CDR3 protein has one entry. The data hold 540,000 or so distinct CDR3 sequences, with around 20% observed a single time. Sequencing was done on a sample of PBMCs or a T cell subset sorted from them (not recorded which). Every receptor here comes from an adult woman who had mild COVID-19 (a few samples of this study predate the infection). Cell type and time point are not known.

The CDR3 loop is CASSFLAGVSRAESYEQYF. The CDR3 DNA follows: TGTGCCAGCAGCTTCCTAGCGGGAGTATCTCGGGCGGAAAGCTACGAGCAGTACTTC. This chain joins TRBV7-2 and TRBJ2-7, with 10 bases identical to TRBD2. With 3 bases clipped from V and 3 bases from J, the junction kept 17 bases outside the gene matches. The CDR3 length is 19 residues. Germline values: CDR1 SGHTA, CDR2 FQGNSA.

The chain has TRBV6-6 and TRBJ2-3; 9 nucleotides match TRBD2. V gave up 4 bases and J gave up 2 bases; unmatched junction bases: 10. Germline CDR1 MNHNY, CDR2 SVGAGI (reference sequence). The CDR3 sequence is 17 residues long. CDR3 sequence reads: CASSSQGAGGLTDTQYF. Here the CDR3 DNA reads TGTGCCAGCAGTTCCCAGGGTGCGGGAGGGCTCACAGATACGCAGTATTTT.

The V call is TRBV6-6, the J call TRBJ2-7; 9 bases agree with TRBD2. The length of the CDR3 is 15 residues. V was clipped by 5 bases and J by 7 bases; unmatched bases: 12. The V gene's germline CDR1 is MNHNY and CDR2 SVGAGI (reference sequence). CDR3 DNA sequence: TGTGCCAGCAGTCAAAACCGCGGGAGGGCGGAAGAGCAGTACTTC. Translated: CASSQNRGRAEEQYF.

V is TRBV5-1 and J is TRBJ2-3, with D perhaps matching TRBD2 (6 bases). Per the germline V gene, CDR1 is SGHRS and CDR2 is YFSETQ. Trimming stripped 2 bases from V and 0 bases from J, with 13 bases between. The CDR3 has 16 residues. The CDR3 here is CASSLLEGPSTDTQYF. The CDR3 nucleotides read TGCGCCAGCAGCTTATTGGAGGGGCCCAGCACAGATACGCAGTATTTT.

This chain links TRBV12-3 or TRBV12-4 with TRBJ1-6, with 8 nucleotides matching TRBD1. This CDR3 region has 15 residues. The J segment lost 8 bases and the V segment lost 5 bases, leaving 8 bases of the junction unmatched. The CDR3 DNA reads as TGTGCCAGCAGTGTTCTTCAGGGGGCTGATTCACCCCTCCACTTT. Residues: CASSVLQGADSPLHF.

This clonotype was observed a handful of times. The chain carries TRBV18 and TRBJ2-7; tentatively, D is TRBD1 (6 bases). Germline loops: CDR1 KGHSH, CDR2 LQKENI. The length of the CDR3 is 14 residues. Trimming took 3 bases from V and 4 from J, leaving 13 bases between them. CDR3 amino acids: CASSPGDIGYEQYF. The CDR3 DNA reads TGTGCCAGCTCACCCGGGGACATCGGATACGAGCAGTACTTC. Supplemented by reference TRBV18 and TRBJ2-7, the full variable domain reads NAGVMQNPRHLVRRRGQEARLRCSPMKGHSHVYWYRQLPEEGLKFMVYLQKENIIDESGMPKERFSAEFPKEGPSILRIQQVVRGDSAAYFCASSPGDIGYEQYFGPGTRLTVT.

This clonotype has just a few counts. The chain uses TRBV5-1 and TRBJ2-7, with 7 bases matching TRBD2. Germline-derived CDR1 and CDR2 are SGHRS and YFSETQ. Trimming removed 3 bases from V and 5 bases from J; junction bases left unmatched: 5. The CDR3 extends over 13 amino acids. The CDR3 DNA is TGCGCCAGCAGCTGGCGGGAGACCGACGAGCAGTACTTC. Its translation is CASSWRETDEQYF.

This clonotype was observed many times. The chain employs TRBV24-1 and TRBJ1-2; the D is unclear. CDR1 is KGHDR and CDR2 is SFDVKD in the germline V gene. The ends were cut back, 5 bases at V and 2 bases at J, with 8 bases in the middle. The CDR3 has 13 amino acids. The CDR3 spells CATSVDSNYGYTF. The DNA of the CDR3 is TGTGCCACCAGTGTTGACTCAAACTATGGCTACACCTTC.

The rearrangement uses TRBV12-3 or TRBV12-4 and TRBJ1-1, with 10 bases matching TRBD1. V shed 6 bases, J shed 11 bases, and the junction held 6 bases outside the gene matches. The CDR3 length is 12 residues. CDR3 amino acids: CASRIEDRGAFF. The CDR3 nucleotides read TGTGCCAGCAGGATAGAGGACAGGGGGGCTTTCTTT.

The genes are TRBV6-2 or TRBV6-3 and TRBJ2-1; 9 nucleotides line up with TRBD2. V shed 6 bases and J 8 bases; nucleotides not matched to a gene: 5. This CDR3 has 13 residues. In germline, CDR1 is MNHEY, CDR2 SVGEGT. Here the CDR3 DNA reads TGTGCCAGCAGGGTAGCGGGAGTATATGAGCAGTTCTTC. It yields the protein CASRVAGVYEQFF.

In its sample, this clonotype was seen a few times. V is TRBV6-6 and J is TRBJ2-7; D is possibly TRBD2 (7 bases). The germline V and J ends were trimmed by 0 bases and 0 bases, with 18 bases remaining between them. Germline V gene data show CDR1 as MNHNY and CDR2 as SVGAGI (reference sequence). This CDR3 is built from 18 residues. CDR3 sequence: CASSYSSPRGGNSYEQYF. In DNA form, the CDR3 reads TGTGCCAGCAGTTACTCATCACCCAGGGGAGGGAACTCCTACGAGCAGTACTTC.

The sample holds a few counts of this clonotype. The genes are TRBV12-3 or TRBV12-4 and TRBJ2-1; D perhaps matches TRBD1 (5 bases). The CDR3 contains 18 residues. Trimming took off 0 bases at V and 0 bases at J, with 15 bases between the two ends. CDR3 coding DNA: TGTGCCAGCAGTTTAGCTTTCGACAGTCCTATCTCCTACAATGAGCAGTTCTTC. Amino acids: CASSLAFDSPISYNEQFF.

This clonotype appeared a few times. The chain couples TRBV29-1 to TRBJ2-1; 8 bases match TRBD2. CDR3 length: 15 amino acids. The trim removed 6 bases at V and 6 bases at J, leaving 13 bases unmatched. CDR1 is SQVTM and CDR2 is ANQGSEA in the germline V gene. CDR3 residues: CSVDVSIGTSNEQFF. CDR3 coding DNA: TGCAGCGTCGACGTCTCGATCGGGACTAGCAATGAGCAGTTCTTC.

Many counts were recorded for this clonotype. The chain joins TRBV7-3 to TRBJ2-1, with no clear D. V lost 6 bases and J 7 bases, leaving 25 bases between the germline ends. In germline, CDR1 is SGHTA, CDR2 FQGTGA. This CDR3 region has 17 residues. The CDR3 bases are TGTGCCAGCAGTACCTCCCCGGATCGGGCACCGGATAATGAGCAGTTCTTC. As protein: CASSTSPDRAPDNEQFF.

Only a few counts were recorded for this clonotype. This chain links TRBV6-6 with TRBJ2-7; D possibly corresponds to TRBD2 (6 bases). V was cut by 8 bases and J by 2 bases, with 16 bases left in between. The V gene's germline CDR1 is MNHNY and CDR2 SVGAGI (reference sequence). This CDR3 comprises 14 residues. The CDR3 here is CASGGEGATYEQYF. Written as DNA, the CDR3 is TGTGCCAGCGGCGGGGAAGGGGCAACCTACGAGCAGTACTTC.

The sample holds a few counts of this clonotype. As DNA, the CDR3 is TGTGCCAGCAGCTTAAGTACACTGATGAACACTGAAGCTTTCTTT. Translated, it gives CASSLSTLMNTEAFF. The chain carries TRBV7-3 and TRBJ1-1; D gene uncertain. V dropped 1 base and J dropped 0 bases, with 9 bases sitting between them. The CDR3 runs to 15 residues. Germline assignment: CDR1 SGHTA and CDR2 FQGTGA.

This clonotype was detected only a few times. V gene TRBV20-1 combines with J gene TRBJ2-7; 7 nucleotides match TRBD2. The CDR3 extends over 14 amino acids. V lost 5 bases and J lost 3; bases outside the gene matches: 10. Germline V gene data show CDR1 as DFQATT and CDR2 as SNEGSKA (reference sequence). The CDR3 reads CSAYNQRGDYEQYF. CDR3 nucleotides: TGCAGTGCTTACAACCAGCGGGGAGACTACGAGCAGTACTTC.

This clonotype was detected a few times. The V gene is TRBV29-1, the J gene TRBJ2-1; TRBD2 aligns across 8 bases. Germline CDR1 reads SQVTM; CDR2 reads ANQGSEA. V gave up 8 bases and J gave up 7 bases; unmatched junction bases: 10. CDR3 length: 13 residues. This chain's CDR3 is CSSWRTSRNEQFF. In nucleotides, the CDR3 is TGCAGCTCATGGAGGACTAGCCGTAATGAGCAGTTCTTC.

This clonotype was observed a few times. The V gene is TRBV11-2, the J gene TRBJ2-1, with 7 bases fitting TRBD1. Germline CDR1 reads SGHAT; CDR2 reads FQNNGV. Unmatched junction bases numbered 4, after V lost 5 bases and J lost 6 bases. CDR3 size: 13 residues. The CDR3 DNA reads TGTGCCAGCAGCCCGGACAGGTTCAATGAGCAGTTCTTC. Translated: CASSPDRFNEQFF. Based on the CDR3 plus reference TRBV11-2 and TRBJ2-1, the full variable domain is EAGVAQSPRYKIIEKRQSVAFWCNPISGHATLYWYQQILGQGPKLLIQFQNNGVVDDSQLPKDRFSAERLKGVDSTLKIQPAKLEDSAVYLCASSPDRFNEQFFGPGTRLTVL.

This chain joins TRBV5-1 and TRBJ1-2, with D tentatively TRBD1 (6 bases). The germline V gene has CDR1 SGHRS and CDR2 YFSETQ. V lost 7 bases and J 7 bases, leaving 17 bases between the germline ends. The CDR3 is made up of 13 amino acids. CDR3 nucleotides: TGCGCCAGCTCCCCTGGGGGGCCAGGTGGCTACACCTTC. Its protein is CASSPGGPGGYTF.

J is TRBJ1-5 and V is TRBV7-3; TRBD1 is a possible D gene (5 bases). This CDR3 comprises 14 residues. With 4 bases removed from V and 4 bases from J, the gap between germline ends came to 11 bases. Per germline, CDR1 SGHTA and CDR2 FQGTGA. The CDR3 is CASSSGPGNQPQHF. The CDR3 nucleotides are TGTGCCAGCAGCTCGGGACCGGGTAATCAGCCCCAGCATTTT.

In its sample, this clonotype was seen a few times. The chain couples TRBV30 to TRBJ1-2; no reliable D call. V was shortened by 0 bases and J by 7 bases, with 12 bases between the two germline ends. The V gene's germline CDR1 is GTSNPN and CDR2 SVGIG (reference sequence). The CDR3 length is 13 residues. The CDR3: CAWSVGPAGGYTF. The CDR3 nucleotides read TGTGCCTGGAGTGTCGGTCCCGCTGGTGGCTACACCTTC.